This T cell receptor beta chain was obtained from a study of cytomegalovirus exposure and HLA in healthy donors. Germline-derived CDR1 and CDR2 are LGHNA and YSLEER. The CDR3 has 18 amino acids. Trimming pared 4 bases from V and 4 bases from J, leaving 23 bases between. It was with 60 Vbeta and 13 Jbeta primers that the PCR ran. Sequenced by immunoSEQ multiplex PCR; TCRdb stores in-frame clones only, minus some. The table lists some 150,000 clones, more than 75% of them singletons, with approximately 5.1% in the top ten. This clone was recorded a few times. Its antigen is not known. Study-wide results and caveats: A later analysis appeared to link common viral pathogens to several of the most significant clusters. For most TCR beta V segments, an earlier analysis put the productive rate at about 87% or about 30% of the time. Cytomegalovirus status, reportedly, was diagnosed with high specificity and sensitivity by the classifier. Cytomegalovirus association was assigned to about 150 TCR beta chains.

Sequencing was done on a sample of PBMCs. The receptor comes from a male donor in good health and CMV-seronegative. This chain joins TRBV4-3 and TRBJ1-3; D gene uncertain. CDR3 nucleotide sequence: TGCGCCAGCAGCCCCCGTTCCGAGCCCGTCGGGTTCGGAAACACCATATATTTT. This translates into CASSPRSEPVGFGNTIYF.